This T cell receptor (beta chain) was sequenced in a study of PD-L1 blockade in urothelial cancer (dated by TCRdb to about 2017). The study in broad terms: Therapy was started at some point between 2014 and 2016 for all patients, and atezolizumab 1,200 mg was administered intravenously every 3 weeks. About 90% of the 29 patients were identified as males with urothelial cancer of bladder origin, and a prior smoking history was reported by 18 of 29 patients. Patients had an ECOG performance status of 0 or 1 and had received between 0 and 3 prior chemotherapy regimens. Blood samples were analyzed at two time points: 3 weeks after treatment start (second dose) and 6 weeks after treatment start. Blood samples gave median yields of around 140,000 T cells and 80,000 or so unique TCRs, along with a median clonality of about 0.084. The study, an exploratory multi-omic analysis, examined somatic, immune and clinical correlates of response to PD-L1 blockade with atezolizumab in urothelial cancer. Pretreatment tumor samples and matched peripheral blood, collected serially before and after atezolizumab treatment, underwent TCR sequencing. Durable clinical benefit meant progression-free survival longer than 6 months, and TCR features were also tested against progression-free and overall survival. In the same patients, whole exome sequencing and RNA sequencing of pretreatment tumors were performed in addition to TCR sequencing. Durable clinical benefit was achieved by nine patients and was not achieved by 20 patients. Twenty-nine patients had pretreatment blood TCR-seq, approximately 24 had at least one posttreatment blood collection, and approximately 24 had tumor TCR-seq.

The time point label corresponds to: peripheral blood 6 weeks after treatment start. The cohort included 29 patients with locally advanced or metastatic urothelial carcinoma who were treated at Memorial Sloan Kettering on a trial protocol. Peripheral blood mononuclear cells were collected pretreatment and during treatment, with between 1 and 8 total time points per patient. The Qiagen DNeasy Blood extraction kit was used to purify genomic DNA from total PBMCs and tumor samples. PBMCs were collected pretreatment and during treatment and were isolated and stored as previously described. To estimate absolute template abundance from read counts, synthetic TCR analog templates were spiked into each PCR. TCRbeta CDR3 regions were amplified from genomic DNA with bias-controlled V and J gene primers using the immunoSEQ assay. Sequencing of rearranged TCRbeta segments was done at approximately 20X coverage. In the authors' own workflow: Clustering was used to correct sequencing errors, and CDR3s were annotated against IMGT to assign V, D and J genes. Out-of-frame and stop-codon sequences were excluded, and only productive TCRbeta rearrangements were used in downstream analyses. Clonality was calculated as one minus the Shannon entropy normalized by the log of the number of unique productive sequences. Fisher's exact test with Benjamini-Hochberg correction, using a cutoff of adjusted p below 0.01, was how clones that differed between time points or between blood and tumor were identified. Drawn from immuneACCESS, this table holds only the in-frame rearrangements with V and J called that TCRdb kept. Clones are partly lost; checked studies trace under half to an unresolved V gene and leave the rest unexplained. From that table come the V and J calls and clone size; the DNA was used to work out D and trimming. Counted in this sample were approximately 110,000 clones; under 95% of them appeared once. The ten most abundant clones make up less than 5% of the sample.

Study-wide conclusions, independent of this receptor: Because the sample size was small (n of about 30) and many exploratory analyses were performed, the results are intended to be hypothesis-generating. Patients with durable benefit showed greater expansion of tumor-associated TCR clones in peripheral blood 3 weeks after starting treatment (n ≈ 21, p = 0.022). Improved progression-free and overall survival was found to be associated with pretreatment peripheral blood TCR clonality below the median.

With regard to this clone: The clone's antigen remains unknown. One base away there is no much larger clone; base qualities are not given.

In the germline V gene, CDR1 corresponds to KGHSH and CDR2 to LQKENI. V has 3 bases trimmed and J has 4 bases trimmed; junction bases matching no gene number 2. The CDR3 numbers 14 residues from cysteine through phenylalanine. This entry keeps only the CDR3 DNA: 42 bases, framed from base 1. This sequence was found in a man aged 55 to 70 with urothelial cancer. Recombination linked TRBV18 to TRBJ2-7; 11 bases in the junction line up with TRBD1. Here the sequenced sample was PBMCs, taken around atezolizumab (anti-PD-L1) treatment. Read as DNA, the sequence is TGTGCCAGCTCACCGGGGACAGGGGGATACGAGCAGTACTTC. The encoded protein is CASSPGTGGYEQYF.